This TCR beta chain was retrieved from a study of cytomegalovirus exposure and HLA in healthy donors. Study at large: Approximately 190 million T cells yielded 100 million or so unique TCR beta sequences in earlier analysis. Study-wide results and limits: Most likely, a cluster of highly shared sequence variants arose as a sequencing artifact.

PCR involved 60 Vbeta and 13 Jbeta primers. The assay was immunoSEQ multiplex PCR, and TCRdb's table has in-frame clones only and misses some. In the table there are 160,000 or so clones, around 77% of which are singletons. In germline, CDR1 is MDHEN, CDR2 SYDVKM. J lost 7 bases, V lost 5 bases, and 7 bases had no gene match. This CDR3 region has 13 residues. About this clone: The antigen is undetermined.

The J gene is TRBJ1-2, the V gene TRBV28, with TRBD1 matching 7 bases. Sequenced input: PBMCs. The TCR originated in a man aged 60-69 years in good health and CMV-seronegative. CDR3 loop: CASSTQGYGGYTF. The CDR3 DNA reads as TGTGCCAGCAGTACACAGGGGTACGGTGGCTACACCTTC.